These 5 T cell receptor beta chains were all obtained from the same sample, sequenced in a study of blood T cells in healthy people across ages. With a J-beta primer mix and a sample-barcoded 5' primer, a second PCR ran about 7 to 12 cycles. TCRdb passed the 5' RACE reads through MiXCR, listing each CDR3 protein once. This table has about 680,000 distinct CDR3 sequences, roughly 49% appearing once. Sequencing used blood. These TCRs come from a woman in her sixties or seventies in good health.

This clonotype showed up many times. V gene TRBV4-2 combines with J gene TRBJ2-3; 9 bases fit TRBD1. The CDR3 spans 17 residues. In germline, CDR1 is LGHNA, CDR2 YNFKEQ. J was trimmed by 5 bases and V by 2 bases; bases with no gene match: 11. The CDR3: CASSQNAGTGRGDTQYF. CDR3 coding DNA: TGTGCCAGCAGCCAAAATGCCGGGACAGGGCGAGGAGATACGCAGTATTTT.

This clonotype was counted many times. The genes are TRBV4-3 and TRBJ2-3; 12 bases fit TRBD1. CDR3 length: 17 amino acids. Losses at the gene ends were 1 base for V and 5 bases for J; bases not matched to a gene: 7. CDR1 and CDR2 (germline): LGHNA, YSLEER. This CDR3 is CASSQGGTGGSGDTQYF. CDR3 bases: TGCGCCAGCAGCCAAGGGGGGACAGGGGGCTCGGGAGATACGCAGTATTTT.

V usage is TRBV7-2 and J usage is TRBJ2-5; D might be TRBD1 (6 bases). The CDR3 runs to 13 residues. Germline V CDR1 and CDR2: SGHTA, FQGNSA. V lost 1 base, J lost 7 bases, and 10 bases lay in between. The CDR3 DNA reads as TGTGCCAGCAGCTTAGTGGGGGCCCGGACCCAGTACTTC. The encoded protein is CASSLVGARTQYF.

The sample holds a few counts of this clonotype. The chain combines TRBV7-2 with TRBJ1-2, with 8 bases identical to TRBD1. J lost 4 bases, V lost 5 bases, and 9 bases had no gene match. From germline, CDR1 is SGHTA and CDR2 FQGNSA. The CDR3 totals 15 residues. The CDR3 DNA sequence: TGTGCCAGCAGCGTGGGGACAGGAGGTTCCTATGGCTACACCTTC. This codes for CASSVGTGGSYGYTF.

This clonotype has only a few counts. The CDR3 DNA follows: TGTGCCAGCAGCTTGGGCGAGCAGTACTTC. It specifies CASSLGEQYF. This chain joins TRBV28 and TRBJ2-7; D remains ambiguous. The CDR3 is made up of 10 amino acids. The ends were cut back, 6 bases at V and 6 bases at J, with 6 bases in the middle. Germline assignment: CDR1 MDHEN and CDR2 SYDVKM.